This TCR beta chain was sequenced for a study of T-cell reconstitution after alpha-beta-depleted transplantation in children. Findings and limits, study-wide: Surviving thymic progenitors and recipient T cells were the source of high TCRbeta diversity at day 60 in some patients. One year post-transplant, T-cell counts and diversity were largely derived from T cells produced anew. Reportedly, roughly two months post-transplant, alpha-beta T cells arose from several hundred expanded graft clones.

This clonotype has more than one count but fewer than ten. As yet, its antigen is unknown. TCRbeta library preparation incorporated unique molecular identifiers. TCRdb reprocessed the PCR reads with MiXCR, giving one entry per CDR3 protein. The table lists approximately 1,000,000 distinct CDR3 sequences, about 29% of them singletons. V gave up 6 bases and J gave up 4 bases; unmatched junction bases: 10. Germline CDR1 reads MNHNS; CDR2 reads SASEGT. CDR3 length: 15 residues. J is TRBJ1-2 and V is TRBV6-1; TRBD1 agrees at 8 bases. The clonotype originates from a boy under two years old who had a stem cell transplant for SCID, so the T cells may come from the graft donor. The sample was PBMCs, mostly from graft donor cells, taken 360 days after TCRalphabeta/CD19-depleted stem cell transplant. CDR3 DNA: TGTGCCAGCAGCCGTTCCGGACAGGGAGGCTATGGCTACACCTTC. It specifies CASSRSGQGGYGYTF.